The source of this T cell receptor (beta chain) is a study of shared clonotypes between healthy human individuals. Study-wide findings and caveats: In a few donors, roughly 5.2% of naive CD4 clonotypes appeared in common.

As processed by the authors: Junction-only sequences produced by ImmunoSEQ had no quality scores, so filtering differed. The method was immunoSEQ multiplex PCR; TCRdb's version includes in-frame clones alone and lacks a portion of them. The V and J calls and clone size are taken from that table; D and trimming were inferred from the DNA. The sample consists of 85,000 to 100,000 clones, 60% to 75% of them appearing once. Healthy HIV-negative adults without recent acute infections or vaccinations served as donors. Caucasian adults residing in Nashville, Tennessee made up all the donors. Remarks on this clone: Its antigen remains unidentified.

The TCR originated in a man younger than 45 in good health. Sequencing input: memory CD8+ T cells sorted from blood. As to subset: CD45RO+ cells pooled with CCR7-negative TemRA cells.

The CDR3 sequence is CASSTYYGWEQYF. The CDR3 DNA reads as TGTGCCAGCAGCACTTACTATGGGTGGGAGCAGTACTTC. The chain carries TRBV7-9 and TRBJ2-7; D call uncertain. Germline V CDR1 and CDR2: SEHNR, FQNEAQ (reference sequence). The CDR3 runs to 13 residues. V lost 5 bases and J 7 bases, leaving 15 bases between the germline ends.